Following are 30 T cell receptor beta chains from one sample sequenced in a study of vaccination and CD4 T cells after COVID-19. Antigen specificity for these receptors is unknown. The Oncomine TCR Beta short-read assay was what sequenced the DNA obtained from cultured CD4+ T cells. In TCRdb, the PCR reads were re-called with MiXCR into one record per CDR3 protein. This sample yields 20,000 to 25,000 distinct CDR3 sequences, of which around 46% are seen a single time; about an eighth belongs to the top ten. Time point given: late sampling 161 to 241 days after vaccination in a few convalescent patients. Treatment noted: roughly 11-day PBMC culture with coronavirus spike peptide pools or control peptides (ViraFEST assay). Here the sequenced sample was CD4+ T cells from blood, cultured in vitro, taken about 7 months after SARS-CoV-2 vaccination. The receptors come from a human donor who had recovered from COVID-19.

The gene calls are TRBV6-1 and TRBJ1-6; 7 positions match TRBD1. This CDR3 contains 15 residues. Germline V CDR1 and CDR2: MNHNS, SASEGT. V was clipped by 7 bases and J by 10 bases; unmatched bases: 13. The CDR3 DNA reads as TGTGCCAGCACACGTAATAAGGGGGCCGGGTCACCCCTCCACTTT. This codes for CASTRNKGAGSPLHF.

This clonotype was seen only once. The V gene is TRBV5-4, the J gene TRBJ2-3, with 8 positions matching TRBD2. The CDR3 loop spans 16 amino acids. Germline trimming cut 4 bases from V and 0 bases from J; bases unmatched to any gene: 7. The germline V gene has CDR1 SGHNT and CDR2 YYREEE (reference sequence). CDR3 region: CASSPDSGDSTDTQYF. The CDR3 nucleotides are TGTGCCAGCAGCCCGGATAGCGGGGATAGCACAGATACGCAGTATTTT.

The table lists this clonotype with a few counts. This sequence joins TRBV7-8 and TRBJ2-3, with D unresolved. Germline CDR1 and CDR2: SGHVS and FQNEAQ. The CDR3 is 12 amino acids. Trimming cost V 5 bases and J 7 bases, with 10 bases left between them. CDR3 region: CASSPPLNTQYF. The CDR3 bases are TGTGCCAGCAGCCCACCTCTGAATACGCAGTATTTT.

The genes are TRBV19 and TRBJ2-3; D is perhaps TRBD2 (6 bases). The V gene's germline CDR1 is LNHDA and CDR2 SQIVND (reference sequence). The length of the CDR3 is 13 residues. V was trimmed by 5 bases and J by 10 bases, leaving 16 bases between them. CDR3 sequence: CASSYTGEISQYF. The CDR3 DNA follows: TGTGCCAGTAGTTACACGGGGGAGATCTCGCAGTATTTT.

The CDR3 loop is CSARSRGTYEQYF. The CDR3, as DNA: TGCAGTGCTAGATCGCGAGGTACCTACGAGCAGTACTTC. The rearrangement joins TRBV20-1 to TRBJ2-7; no clear D gene. The ends were cut back, 2 bases at V and 2 bases at J, with 10 bases in the middle. The CDR3 totals 13 residues. Germline CDR1 DFQATT, CDR2 SNEGSKA (reference sequence).

This clonotype has a handful of counts. The chain combines TRBV7-2 with TRBJ2-3; 7 bases line up with TRBD2. The length of the CDR3 is 13 residues. V gave up 5 bases and J gave up 6 bases; unmatched junction bases: 5. CDR1 SGHTA and CDR2 FQGNSA come from the germline V gene. CDR3 amino acids: CASSGWGGDTQYF. As DNA, the CDR3 is TGTGCCAGCAGCGGTTGGGGGGGGGATACGCAGTATTTT.

The chain has TRBV11-3 and TRBJ2-3; tentatively, D is TRBD1 or TRBD2 (5 bases each). CDR1 is SGHNT, CDR2 YENEEA, per germline. The CDR3 runs 16 residues. The ends were cut back, 8 bases at V and 4 bases at J, with 22 bases in the middle. The CDR3 loop is CASGHLGAGWADTQYF. For the CDR3, the DNA is TGTGCCAGCGGACATTTGGGCGCGGGCTGGGCAGATACGCAGTATTTT.

This clonotype was found a few times. The chain recombines TRBV15 with TRBJ2-1; D possibly corresponds to TRBD1 (5 bases). CDR3 length: 12 residues. Germline values: CDR1 LNHNV, CDR2 YYDKDF (reference sequence). The V gene lost 3 bases and the J gene lost 10 bases, with 10 bases spanning the gap. The CDR3 DNA is TGTGCCACCAGCAGGCCAGGGTTAGAGCAGTTCTTC. Its translation: CATSRPGLEQFF.

The V and J genes are TRBV6-5 and TRBJ2-7, with 9 bases matching TRBD2. This CDR3 has 15 amino acids. Trimming cost V 2 bases and J 5 bases; bases outside gene matches: 7. The germline V gene encodes CDR1 MNHEY and CDR2 SVGAGI. CDR3 in amino acids: CASSYPSGTTHEQYF. In nucleotides, the CDR3 is TGTGCCAGCAGTTACCCTAGCGGGACCACCCACGAGCAGTACTTC.

J is TRBJ1-1 and V is TRBV7-6; maybe TRBD1 (6 bases). CDR1 and CDR2 (germline): SGHVS, FNYEAQ. The ends were cut back, 3 bases at V and 5 bases at J, with 19 bases in the middle. This CDR3 is 16 amino acids long. CDR3 nucleotides: TGTGCCAGCAGCTTCGCGGCGGGGGCAGGGGATACTGAAGCTTTCTTT. This encodes CASSFAAGAGDTEAFF.

This clonotype came up a few times. J is TRBJ2-5 and V is TRBV6-2 or TRBV6-3, with D perhaps TRBD2 (6 bases). The CDR3 consists of 17 residues. Germline loops: CDR1 MNHEY, CDR2 SVGEGT. V was cut by 6 bases and J by 2 bases, with 22 bases left in between. CDR3 region: CASSLPRAGRMQETQYF. CDR3 DNA: TGTGCCAGCAGCCTCCCCAGGGCGGGACGGATGCAAGAGACCCAGTACTTC.

This clonotype turned up a few times. The chain is built from TRBV10-3 and TRBJ1-6, with 7 nucleotides matching TRBD1. V trimming: 10 bases; J trimming: 5 bases; junction bases outside the gene matches: 11. The CDR3 spans 15 residues. The germline V gene has CDR1 ENHRY and CDR2 SYGVKD. The CDR3 spells CATNELGTDNSPLHF. The CDR3 nucleotides read TGTGCCACCAACGAACTCGGGACAGATAATTCACCCCTCCACTTT.

This clonotype has a single count. V and J are TRBV6-2 or TRBV6-3 and TRBJ1-2, with D possibly matching TRBD1 (5 bases). Trimming pared 2 bases from V and 7 bases from J, leaving 11 bases between. This CDR3 is built from 13 residues. Germline V gene data show CDR1 as MNHEY and CDR2 as SVGEGT. The CDR3 sequence: CASSYRQSRGYTF. CDR3 coding DNA: TGTGCCAGCAGTTACCGACAGTCTCGTGGCTACACCTTC.

The chain has TRBV5-4 and TRBJ2-5; 15 positions agree with TRBD2. Trimming removed 4 bases from V and 4 bases from J; junction bases left unmatched: 2. Germline V gives CDR1 SGHNT, CDR2 YYREEE (reference sequence). The CDR3 is 15 amino acids. The CDR3 nucleotides read TGTGCCAGCAGCGGGGGACTAGCGGGGGGAGAGACCCAGTACTTC. Amino acid sequence: CASSGGLAGGETQYF.

The chain is built from TRBV7-8 and TRBJ1-1; D uncertain. V was clipped by 2 bases and J by 0 bases, with 7 bases between them. Germline V gene data show CDR1 as SGHVS and CDR2 as FQNEAQ. The CDR3 extends over 14 amino acids. The CDR3 nucleotides read TGTGCCAGCAGCTTAAGACCCATGAACACTGAAGCTTTCTTT. Its protein is CASSLRPMNTEAFF.

This clonotype was detected a few times. The chain joins TRBV15 to TRBJ1-5, with a tentative D call TRBD1 (6 bases). Trimming stripped 0 bases from V and 4 bases from J, with 19 bases between. The CDR3 is 18 residues long. Per the germline V gene, CDR1 is LNHNV and CDR2 is YYDKDF (reference sequence). The CDR3 reads CATSRDPPGQSRNQPQHF. The CDR3 region has the DNA TGTGCCACCAGCAGAGATCCTCCCGGACAGTCCCGAAATCAGCCCCAGCATTTT.

The chain couples TRBV6-4 to TRBJ2-3; TRBD2 matches at 7 bases. CDR1 MRHNA and CDR2 SNTAGT come from the germline V gene. This CDR3 spans 14 amino acids. Trimming at V came to 2 bases and at J to 2 bases, leaving 1 base not matched to a gene. The CDR3 loop reads CASSDSGDTDTQYF. The CDR3 coding sequence is TGTGCCAGCAGTGACAGCGGGGACACAGATACGCAGTATTTT.

The J gene is TRBJ2-6, the V gene TRBV7-9, with TRBD1 matching over 8 bases. Per the germline V gene, CDR1 is SEHNR and CDR2 is FQNEAQ (reference sequence). Unmatched junction bases numbered 7, after V lost 6 bases and J lost 0 bases. This CDR3 comprises 17 residues. CDR3 sequence (DNA): TGTGCCAGCAGGTCTGGACAGGGAGCCTCTGGGGCCAACGTCCTGACTTTC. Its translation is CASRSGQGASGANVLTF.

The chain couples TRBV10-1 to TRBJ2-3; unclear D gene. Germline-derived CDR1 and CDR2 are WNHNN and SYGVQD (reference sequence). The CDR3 covers 14 residues. V was shortened by 7 bases and J by 0 bases, with 11 bases between the two germline ends. CDR3 protein: CASMGTHSTDTQYF. Here the CDR3 DNA reads TGCGCCAGCATGGGTACTCATAGCACAGATACGCAGTATTTT.

The sample holds a few counts of this clonotype. The V call is TRBV12-3 or TRBV12-4, the J call TRBJ1-5; D is uncertain. There are 12 residues in the CDR3. The V and J ends lost 2 bases and 6 bases respectively, with 5 bases between them. This chain's CDR3 is CASSLNAQPQHF. The CDR3 DNA follows: TGTGCCAGCAGTTTAAATGCTCAGCCCCAGCATTTT.

The gene calls are TRBV10-3 and TRBJ2-1; no clear D gene. Germline V CDR1 and CDR2: ENHRY, SYGVKD. The V end lost 6 bases, the J end lost 4 bases, and 7 bases lay between the germline ends. The CDR3 runs to 12 residues. The CDR3 sequence is CAISQKYNEQFF. The CDR3 bases are TGTGCCATCAGCCAAAAATACAATGAGCAGTTCTTC.

V is TRBV7-2 and J is TRBJ2-1; 7 bases fit TRBD2. V dropped 4 bases and J dropped 15; count of bases not matched to a gene: 18. The CDR3 is 15 residues long. Germline loops: CDR1 SGHTA, CDR2 FQGNSA. CDR3 nucleotide sequence: TGTGCCAGCAGCTCTACCCCCCCCCTCCAGCGGGACCCGTTCTTC. Translation gives CASSSTPPLQRDPFF.

The rearrangement links TRBV20-1 to TRBJ2-1; TRBD2 aligns across 8 bases. V lost 1 base to trimming and J lost 4 bases; unmatched junction nucleotides: 6. Germline CDR1 reads DFQATT; CDR2 reads SNEGSKA (reference sequence). The CDR3 is 15 amino acids. The CDR3 reads CSARVGGRQYNEQFF. The CDR3 coding sequence is TGCAGTGCTAGAGTAGGCGGGAGGCAGTACAATGAGCAGTTCTTC.

The V call is TRBV7-2, the J call TRBJ2-1; 9 bases map to TRBD1. J gave up 4 bases and V 5 bases, and 6 bases lay outside the gene matches. Looked up from germline, CDR1 is SGHTA and CDR2 is FQGNSA. This CDR3 region has 15 residues. The CDR3 region is CASSTTGGFYNEQFF. The CDR3 DNA reads as TGTGCCAGCAGCACTACAGGGGGCTTTTACAATGAGCAGTTCTTC.

This clonotype was seen a single time. This chain connects TRBV7-2 to TRBJ2-7; D is possibly TRBD1 (6 bases). The germline V gene encodes CDR1 SGHTA and CDR2 FQGNSA. This CDR3 spans 13 amino acids. V was shortened by 5 bases and J by 4 bases, with 12 bases between the two germline ends. The DNA of the CDR3 is TGTGCCAGCAGCCCGACAGGAAGTTACGAGCAGTACTTC. It translates to CASSPTGSYEQYF.

The V call is TRBV20-1, the J call TRBJ1-2; 8 nucleotides line up with TRBD1. Trimming took 6 bases from V and 5 from J; bases not matched to a gene: 11. Germline lookup yields CDR1 DFQATT and CDR2 SNEGSKA (reference sequence). CDR3 length: 14 amino acids. The CDR3: CSAYEPGQDYGYTF. The CDR3, as DNA: TGCAGTGCCTACGAACCGGGACAGGATTATGGCTACACCTTC.

The chain recombines TRBV7-6 with TRBJ1-2; D perhaps matches TRBD1 (6 bases). The CDR3 totals 13 residues. Between the trimmed V and J ends, which lost 3 bases and 8 bases, there was a span of 13 bases. CDR1 and CDR2 (germline): SGHVS, FNYEAQ. CDR3: CASSFGGAGGYTF. The CDR3 bases are TGTGCCAGCAGCTTTGGGGGGGCTGGAGGCTACACCTTC.

A single count supports this clonotype. The chain employs TRBV7-8 and TRBJ1-2, with 7 nucleotides matching TRBD1. V lost 3 bases and J lost 2; bases outside the gene matches: 3. This CDR3 is built from 14 residues. From germline, CDR1 is SGHVS and CDR2 FQNEAQ. Here the CDR3 reads CASSFQGGNYGYTF. For the CDR3, the DNA is TGTGCCAGCAGCTTCCAGGGGGGGAACTATGGCTACACCTTC.

This clonotype was detected only a few times. The V gene is TRBV19, the J gene TRBJ2-5; 10 bases match TRBD2. After removal of 4 bases from V and 5 bases from J, the junction contained 7 bases not matched to a gene. Germline CDR1 is LNHDA and CDR2 is SQIVND (reference sequence). This CDR3 is 15 amino acids long. The CDR3 region has the DNA TGTGCCAGTAGTACCCTAGCGGGAGCCGTGGAGACCCAGTACTTC. Amino acid sequence: CASSTLAGAVETQYF.

This clonotype occurred a few times. The rearrangement uses TRBV20-1 and TRBJ1-6; D remains unclear. The CDR3 consists of 15 residues. CDR1 and CDR2 from the germline V gene are DFQATT and SNEGSKA (reference sequence). With 0 bases removed from V and 4 bases from J, the gap between germline ends came to 10 bases. CDR3 loop: CSARETGLYNSPLHF. The CDR3 DNA reads TGCAGTGCTAGAGAGACTGGACTTTATAATTCACCCCTCCACTTT.